This T cell receptor (beta chain) was captured in a study of blood T cell repertoires in COVID-19. Study as a whole: Whether acute or convalescent, the COVID-19 samples came from the United States, Italy and Spain. T cells, B-cell-depleted T cells, or PBMCs provided the cDNA or gDNA that served as material.

Source study methods: By means of reference gene primer amplification, nucleated cell counts were estimated. Only in-frame clones appear in the TCRdb table, and some are missing; sequencing was by immunoSEQ multiplex PCR. V and J calls and clone size come straight from that table; D and trimming were deduced from the DNA. The sample holds over 120,000 clones, around 82% seen once. Source material: peripheral blood. The sequence was obtained from a woman aged 55-70 years with acute or convalescent COVID-19.

The CDR3, as DNA: TGTGCCAGCAGTGAAGGGACAGGGACTCAGCCCCAGCATTTT. It translates to CASSEGTGTQPQHF. The V call is TRBV6-4, the J call TRBJ1-5, with TRBD1 matching over 9 bases. This CDR3 is 14 amino acids long. The V segment lost 3 bases and the J segment 6 bases; nucleotides outside the gene matches: 3. CDR1 and CDR2 from the germline V gene are MRHNA and SNTAGT.